This T cell receptor (beta chain) was recorded in a study of CD8 T cells in Susac syndrome. As to this clonotype: Its antigen is unknown.

General study results and limits: The relatively small number of individuals in the TCR sequencing and HLA analysis was acknowledged by the study.

RNA amounts of about 0.5 to 1 ug underwent reverse transcription with random hexamers. The immunoSEQ assay covered 54 Vbeta and 13 Jbeta segments for CDR3. TCRdb re-called the immunoSEQ multiplex PCR reads with MiXCR, one entry per CDR3 protein. The sample lists about 160,000 distinct CDR3 sequences, under 95% seen once, with roughly 0.08% in the top ten. The CDR3 contains 16 residues. Germline V gives CDR1 MNHEY, CDR2 SMNVEV (reference sequence). Trimming at V came to 2 bases and at J to 9 bases, leaving 15 bases not matched to a gene. Sequencing of TCR beta covered CD8+ and CD4+ T cells obtained from blood. Negative isolation was applied to CD8+ and CD4+ T cells, and FACS enrichment was applied to TEMRA cells.

Material: CD4+ T cells from PBMCs. The chain combines TRBV27 with TRBJ2-5, with TRBD1 matching 7 bases. This receptor was identified in a human donor in good health. The CDR3 DNA follows: TGTGCCAGCAGTTTAAAGGGGGCCGAGCTCCAGAGACCCCAGTACTTC. Amino acids: CASSLKGAELQRPQYF.